A selection of T cell receptor beta chains follows, all from one sample in a study of cytomegalovirus exposure and HLA in healthy donors. Method: immunoSEQ multiplex PCR; TCRdb's copy keeps in-frame clones and lacks some. This table holds roughly 92,000 clones, about 80% found once. The sample taken for sequencing was PBMCs. The receptor source for this set is a man between 45 and 60 years old in good health and CMV-seropositive. Each CDR3 is given with its conserved first and last residue. The D gene is left open where the match is weak. For some rows the clone size is stated as once, few or many, or as a class when expanded; others skip it.

V	size	J	D	DNA	CDR3
TRBV20-1	-	TRBJ1-2	TRBD1	TGCAGTGCTGGACAGGTCTATGGCTACACCTTC	CSAGQVYGYTF
TRBV7-9	-	TRBJ2-7	-	TGTTCCAGCAGCTTAGAGCCCGCTAGCTACGAGCAGTACTTC	CSSSLEPASYEQYF
TRBV30	-	TRBJ1-1	TRBD1	TGTGCCTGGACCGTTGACAGGGGGTACACTGAAGCTTTCTTT	CAWTVDRGYTEAFF
TRBV5-1	-	TRBJ2-3	TRBD1	TGCGCCAGCCAACTAGGGACAGAATTTACAGATACGCAGTATTTT	CASQLGTEFTDTQYF
TRBV29-1	-	TRBJ2-1	TRBD1	TGCAGCGTTGAAGGGACAGGGAGCACCTACAATGAGCAGTTCTTC	CSVEGTGSTYNEQFF
TRBV29-1	-	TRBJ2-3	TRBD2	TGCAGCGTTGTAGAGGCGGGAGGGCCTGCAGATACGCAGTATTTT	CSVVEAGGPADTQYF
TRBV18	-	TRBJ2-1	TRBD2	TGTGCCAGCTCGGGACTAGCGGGAGAAGATGAGCAGTTCTTC	CASSGLAGEDEQFF
TRBV7-2	-	TRBJ1-2	TRBD1	TGTGCCAGCAGACCTCAGGGGGCGCAGGGCTATGGCTACACCTTC	CASRPQGAQGYGYTF
TRBV11-2	-	TRBJ2-7	-	TGTGCCAGCAGCCCGGCCTACGAGCAGTACTTC	CASSPAYEQYF
TRBV5-8	-	TRBJ2-7	TRBD2	TGTGCCAGCAGCGGACTAGCGGCCTCCTACGAGCAGTACTTC	CASSGLAASYEQYF
TRBV5-1	few	TRBJ2-5	TRBD2	TGCGCCAGCAGCTTGGAGACTCCCATCCGGGCGGGAGCGGAGACCCAGTACTTC	CASSLETPIRAGAETQYF
TRBV27	-	TRBJ2-7	TRBD2	TGTGCCAGCAGTTGGGCTAGCGGGAACTACGAGCAGTACTTC	CASSWASGNYEQYF
TRBV29-1	-	TRBJ2-3	TRBD2	TGCAGCGTTGGATTGATCGGTAGCGGGAGTACAGATACGCAGTATTTT	CSVGLIGSGSTDTQYF
TRBV7-6	-	TRBJ2-2	-	TGTGCCAGCAGCCGTGCCCAAGGAGCCGGGGAGCTGTTTTTT	CASSRAQGAGELFF
TRBV30	-	TRBJ1-1	-	TGTGCCTGGACCGCAGTAGGGGTTAACACTGAAGCTTTCTTT	CAWTAVGVNTEAFF
TRBV19	-	TRBJ1-1	-	TGTGCCAGTAGTATGCGAAGGGAGACTGAAGCTTTCTTT	CASSMRRETEAFF
TRBV19	-	TRBJ1-1	TRBD1	TGTGCCATCCGACAGGGGAACACTGAAGCTTTCTTT	CAIRQGNTEAFF
TRBV6-6	-	TRBJ2-1	TRBD2	TGTGCCAGCAGTTTCGGGACTACTCAAAATGAGCAGTTCTTC	CASSFGTTQNEQFF
TRBV7-9	-	TRBJ1-1	-	TGTTCCAGCAGCTTAGGAACTAACACTGAAGCTTTCTTT	CSSSLGTNTEAFF
TRBV30	-	TRBJ1-1	-	TGTGCCTGGAGTGCAAGCAGGCTAATGAACACTGAAGCTTTCTTT	CAWSASRLMNTEAFF
TRBV2	-	TRBJ2-2	TRBD1	TGTGCCAGCAGTGGGGAAACAGGGGGCATCGGGGAGCTGTTTTTT	CASSGETGGIGELFF
TRBV7-2	-	TRBJ2-5	-	TGTGCCAGCAGCCCATCAGCGGGCGCGGGGGAGACCCAGTACTTC	CASSPSAGAGETQYF
TRBV4-2	-	TRBJ2-5	TRBD1	TGTGCCAGCAGCCAAGATGGGGACAGGGGGCAAGAGACCCAGTACTTC	CASSQDGDRGQETQYF
TRBV5-4	-	TRBJ2-7	-	TGTGCCAGCAGCCAAGAAACTCCGGCTAGCGCTCCCTACGAGCAGTACTTC	CASSQETPASAPYEQYF
TRBV2	few	TRBJ2-7	-	TGTGCCAGCAGTGAAGCGGAGGGGTCCGAGCAGTACTTC	CASSEAEGSEQYF
TRBV7-6	-	TRBJ2-3	TRBD1	TGTGCCAGCAGCCCCCACAGGGGGCAAAGCACAGATACGCAGTATTTT	CASSPHRGQSTDTQYF
TRBV7-9	-	TRBJ1-5	-	TGTTCCAGCAGCCCTCTCACCGGGACTGCCAACCATCAGCCCCAGCATTTT	CSSSPLTGTANHQPQHF
TRBV5-1	-	TRBJ2-5	-	TGCGCCAGCATCAAGACTTCACCCATCCTCCAAGAGACCCAGTACTTC	CASIKTSPILQETQYF
TRBV5-6	-	TRBJ2-7	-	TGTGCCAGCAGCTTGGCCGGGACACCCTACGAGCAGTACTTC	CASSLAGTPYEQYF
TRBV7-3	-	TRBJ2-2	-	TGTGCCAGCAGCTTAACTAGAATTGAAGGGGAGCTGTTTTTT	CASSLTRIEGELFF
TRBV2	-	TRBJ2-1	TRBD2	TGTGCCAGCAGTGAAGCTAGCGGGAGAGAAAATGAGCAGTTCTTC	CASSEASGRENEQFF
TRBV7-2	-	TRBJ2-3	TRBD2	TGTGCCAGCAGCCTAGTGGCTAGCGGGAGGCCTTTAACCACAGATACGCAGTATTTT	CASSLVASGRPLTTDTQYF
TRBV30	-	TRBJ1-2	-	TGTGCCTGGAGTAGAGGTGGTGCTAACTATGGCTACACCTTC	CAWSRGGANYGYTF
TRBV4-1	-	TRBJ2-3	TRBD1	TGCGCCAGCAGCCAAGTGCGGCAGGGGGGCACAGATACGCAGTATTTT	CASSQVRQGGTDTQYF
TRBV30	few	TRBJ1-5	-	TGTGCCTGGAGTGTACGGCGGGGAGTCAACAATCAGCCCCAGCATTTT	CAWSVRRGVNNQPQHF
TRBV29-1	-	TRBJ2-1	-	TGCAGCGTAGGAGCGGACAATGAGCAGTTCTTC	CSVGADNEQFF
TRBV29-1	-	TRBJ1-1	-	TGCAGCGTTGAAGGAACTGGACAGTTGGAAGCTTTCTTT	CSVEGTGQLEAFF
TRBV5-6	-	TRBJ2-7	-	TGTGCCAGCAGCTTGGCCAGGGCCTCCTACGAGCAGTACTTC	CASSLARASYEQYF
TRBV7-2	-	TRBJ2-3	-	TGTGCCAGCAGCTTAGCAGGGGGAGTGGGGGCAAACACAGATACGCAGTATTTT	CASSLAGGVGANTDTQYF
TRBV19	-	TRBJ1-2	-	TGTGCCAGTAGTAGGGGCGGGGACTATGGCTACACCTTC	CASSRGGDYGYTF
TRBV5-8	medium-sized	TRBJ2-2	TRBD2	TGTGCCAGCAGAACTAGCGTCTCGAGCACCGGGGAGCTGTTTTTT	CASRTSVSSTGELFF
TRBV4-1	few	TRBJ1-1	-	TGCGCCAGCAGCCACCCTCGTCGGAAGGTCCGCCCGGGCACTGAAGCTTTCTTT	CASSHPRRKVRPGTEAFF
TRBV11-2	-	TRBJ1-3	-	TGTGCCAGCAGCTCTACAGGGTCGATGCGAAACACCATATATTTT	CASSSTGSMRNTIYF
TRBV4-1	-	TRBJ2-1	TRBD2	TGCGCCAGCAGCCAAGATCTGGGCGGGAGGGTGGATGAGCAGTTCTTC	CASSQDLGGRVDEQFF
TRBV12-1	-	TRBJ2-5	-	TGTGCCAGCAGCGCCAGGGACAGCAAAGAGACCCAGTACTTC	CASSARDSKETQYF
TRBV19	-	TRBJ1-5	-	TGTGCCAGTAGTATCCGGGCGGGTCATCAGCCCCAGCATTTT	CASSIRAGHQPQHF
TRBV29-1	-	TRBJ2-7	-	TGCAGCGTTGATAGCGGGACAGGGCTCTACGAGCAGTACTTC	CSVDSGTGLYEQYF
TRBV6-4	few	TRBJ2-3	-	TGTGCCAGCAGTATGGAGGCCAGCACAGATACGCAGTATTTT	CASSMEASTDTQYF
TRBV18	-	TRBJ2-7	TRBD1	TGTGCCAGCTCGTCCGGGACAGGGACCTACGAGCAGTACTTC	CASSSGTGTYEQYF
TRBV4-2	many	TRBJ2-1	-	TGTGCCAGCAGCTTCCAGGGGATGGATGAGCAGTTCTTC	CASSFQGMDEQFF
TRBV5-6	-	TRBJ2-5	TRBD1	TGTGCCAGCAGCTTGGTAACAGGGGGAGAGACCCAGTACTTC	CASSLVTGGETQYF
TRBV29-1	-	TRBJ1-1	-	TGCAGCGTTCAAAACACTGAAGCTTTCTTT	CSVQNTEAFF
TRBV6-5	-	TRBJ2-7	-	TGTGCCAGCAGTGCAGATTCTCCTTCCTACGAGCAGTACTTC	CASSADSPSYEQYF
TRBV27	-	TRBJ2-7	TRBD1	TGTGCCAGCAGTTCCCGAGACAGGGGCTCCTACGAGCAGTACTTC	CASSSRDRGSYEQYF
TRBV6-4	-	TRBJ1-5	-	TGTGCCAGCAGTCAGGATAGCAATCAGCCCCAGCATTTT	CASSQDSNQPQHF